These 26 T cell receptor beta chains came from one sample sequenced in a study of radiotherapy plus CTLA-4 blockade in lung cancer (dated by TCRdb to the late 2010s). The library was obtained by the immunoSEQ multiplex PCR assay. Drawn from immuneACCESS, this table holds only the in-frame rearrangements with V and J called that TCRdb kept. Clones are partly lost; checked studies trace under half to an unresolved V gene and leave the rest unexplained. For this sample the table gives 95,000 to 150,000 clones, of which around 89% were detected only once. The ten largest clones add up to approximately 6.6% of the sample. Sequenced here: peripheral blood, sampled from a patient treated with radiotherapy plus ipilimumab. The receptors were sampled from a human donor with non-small cell lung cancer that progressed on radiotherapy plus ipilimumab.

The V and J genes are TRBV11-3 and TRBJ2-6; tentatively, D is TRBD1 or TRBD2 (5 bases each). CDR3 length: 13 amino acids. The germline V gene encodes CDR1 SGHNT and CDR2 YENEEA. Trimming removed 4 bases at V and 5 bases at J, with 6 bases between. CDR3 sequence (DNA): TGTGCCAGCAGCTGGGGGAGGGCCAACGTCCTGACTTTC. It yields the protein CASSWGRANVLTF.

The rearrangement links TRBV6-4 to TRBJ2-3; D call uncertain. Germline assignment: CDR1 MRHNA and CDR2 SNTAGT. This CDR3 region has 13 residues. Trimming took 0 bases from V and 8 from J, leaving 9 bases between them. The DNA for the CDR3 is TGTGCCAGCAGTGACTCGTCCTGGGGTACGCAGTATTTT. Translating it yields CASSDSSWGTQYF.

This chain connects TRBV2 to TRBJ2-3, with 10 bases aligning to TRBD2. Losses at the gene ends were 3 bases for V and 3 bases for J; bases not matched to a gene: 3. The CDR3 loop spans 15 amino acids. From germline, CDR1 is SNHLY and CDR2 FYNNEI. Here the CDR3 DNA reads TGTGCCAGCAGTGAGCCTAGCGGGAGAACAGATACGCAGTATTTT. It yields the protein CASSEPSGRTDTQYF.

The V call is TRBV2, the J call TRBJ1-1; tentative D call: TRBD1 (5 bases). Per the germline V gene, CDR1 is SNHLY and CDR2 is FYNNEI. There are 14 residues in the CDR3. V was pared by 8 bases and J by 2 bases, with 15 bases between. The CDR3 nucleotides read TGTGCCAGCGGGGCCTCTGTTATTAACACTGAAGCTTTCTTT. Translating it yields CASGASVINTEAFF.

The chain combines TRBV19 with TRBJ2-7; D may match TRBD1 or TRBD2 (5 bases each). V lost 6 bases and J lost 3, with 15 bases in between. This CDR3 is 14 amino acids long. The germline V gene encodes CDR1 LNHDA and CDR2 SQIVND (reference sequence). CDR3 nucleotide sequence: TGTGCCAGTAGCCCTGACAGTGCGGGCTACGAGCAGTACTTC. Translated, it gives CASSPDSAGYEQYF. Full variable domain (outside the CDR3, taken from reference TRBV19 and TRBJ2-7): DGGITQSPKYLFRKEGQNVTLSCEQNLNHDAMYWYRQDPGQGLRLIYYSQIVNDFQKGDIAEGYSVSREKKESFPLTVTSAQKNPTAFYLCASSPDSAGYEQYFGPGTRLTVT.

CDR3 DNA sequence: TGTGCCAGCAGCTTAGGGCTCGGGTGGGATGAGCAGTTCTTC. Protein: CASSLGLGWDEQFF. The chain is built from TRBV7-9 and TRBJ2-1; unclear D gene. This CDR3 contains 14 residues. The germline CDR1 and CDR2 sequences are SEHNR and FQNEAQ (reference sequence). Trimming pared 1 base from V and 8 bases from J, leaving 12 bases between.

The chain carries TRBV28 and TRBJ1-5; 7 bases are shared with TRBD1. Germline values: CDR1 MDHEN, CDR2 SYDVKM. The V gene end was trimmed by 1 base and the J gene end by 2 bases; junction bases not matched to a gene: 2. This CDR3 has 15 amino acids. The CDR3 reads CASSLSGGGNQPQHF. The CDR3 bases are TGTGCCAGCAGTTTATCAGGGGGGGGCAATCAGCCCCAGCATTTT.

This chain connects TRBV13 to TRBJ2-7, with 10 nucleotides matching TRBD2. The CDR3 has 17 residues. Unmatched junction bases numbered 8, after V lost 0 bases and J lost 3 bases. The V gene's germline CDR1 is PRHDT and CDR2 FYEKMQ (reference sequence). The CDR3 nucleotides are TGTGCCAGCAGCTTAGGCCGGACAGCGGGAGGGCACTACGAGCAGTACTTC. As protein: CASSLGRTAGGHYEQYF.

The chain employs TRBV29-1 and TRBJ2-3; D remains unclear. The CDR3 contains 15 residues. The germline gives CDR1 SQVTM, CDR2 ANQGSEA. Between the trimmed V and J ends, which lost 1 base and 0 bases, there was a span of 11 bases. CDR3 bases: TGCAGCGTTGAAGTTGTGGGCACTAGCACAGATACGCAGTATTTT. Its translation is CSVEVVGTSTDTQYF.

This chain links TRBV7-8 with TRBJ2-1; D may be TRBD1 (6 bases). The V gene lost 5 bases and the J gene lost 8 bases, with 16 bases spanning the gap. Germline CDR1 and CDR2: SGHVS and FQNEAQ. The CDR3 is 14 amino acids. CDR3 amino acids: CASSLDPGVYEQFF. The CDR3, as DNA: TGTGCCAGCAGCCTAGACCCAGGGGTCTATGAGCAGTTCTTC.

The V and J genes are TRBV20-1 and TRBJ2-5; D is unclear. Germline CDR1 and CDR2: DFQATT and SNEGSKA (reference sequence). This CDR3 has 11 residues. Trimming pared 4 bases from V and 1 base from J, leaving 4 bases between. In DNA form, the CDR3 reads TGCAGTGCTATGCGCCAAGAGACCCAGTACTTC. The encoded protein is CSAMRQETQYF.

This clone has just one count. V usage is TRBV4-1 and J usage is TRBJ1-2; D gene unclear. Germline CDR1 reads MGHRA; CDR2 reads YSYEKL. This CDR3 is built from 13 residues. V gave up 0 bases and J gave up 3 bases, with 5 bases separating them. CDR3 in amino acids: CASSQEADYGYTF. The CDR3 DNA sequence: TGCGCCAGCAGCCAAGAGGCAGACTATGGCTACACCTTC.

The chain employs TRBV4-1 and TRBJ1-2; maybe TRBD1 (6 bases). Germline-derived CDR1 and CDR2 are MGHRA and YSYEKL. The V end was cut by 1 base, the J end by 2 bases, with 23 bases between. The CDR3 consists of 19 residues. CDR3 residues: CASSQATGTPTGGNYGYTF. In DNA, the CDR3 is TGCGCCAGCAGCCAAGCTACCGGGACACCAACCGGGGGAAACTATGGCTACACCTTC.

The chain is built from TRBV7-6 and TRBJ2-1; no clear D gene. The CDR3 totals 14 residues. Trimming stripped 1 base from V and 8 bases from J, with 12 bases between. The V gene's germline CDR1 is SGHVS and CDR2 FNYEAQ. Here the CDR3 reads CASSLEWLKDEQFF. DNA for the CDR3: TGTGCCAGCAGCTTAGAGTGGCTAAAGGATGAGCAGTTCTTC. Together with reference TRBV7-6 and TRBJ2-1, the CDR3 gives the full variable domain: GAGVSQSPRYKVTKRGQDVALRCDPISGHVSLYWYRQALGQGPEFLTYFNYEAQQDKSGLPNDRFSAERPEGSISTLTIQRTEQRDSAMYRCASSLEWLKDEQFFGPGTRLTVL.

The chain links TRBV6-6 to TRBJ1-2; no clear D. CDR3 length: 14 residues. Trimming took 6 bases from V and 7 from J, leaving 18 bases between them. Germline V gene sequence: CDR1 MNHNY, CDR2 SVGAGI (reference sequence). This CDR3 reads CASRNERFDSGYTF. In DNA, the CDR3 is TGTGCCAGCAGAAACGAGCGGTTCGACTCTGGCTACACCTTC.

This chain links TRBV7-9 with TRBJ1-1; D ambiguous. The CDR3 has 14 residues. CDR1 is SEHNR, CDR2 FQNEAQ, per germline (reference sequence). V was cut by 5 bases and J by 1 base, with 11 bases left in between. The CDR3 nucleotides read TGTGCCAGCAGCCCGCGGTGGGGGAACACTGAAGCTTTCTTT. It specifies CASSPRWGNTEAFF.

This chain joins TRBV7-9 and TRBJ2-5; D is unresolved. The CDR3 sequence is 14 residues long. CDR1 is SEHNR, CDR2 FQNEAQ, per germline (reference sequence). The V end lost 4 bases, the J end lost 7 bases, and 16 bases lay between the germline ends. In DNA form, the CDR3 reads TGTGCCAGCAGCTACCGGACGAATAAGGGGACCCAGTACTTC. It yields the protein CASSYRTNKGTQYF.

The chain employs TRBV19 and TRBJ2-3, with 7 bases lining up with TRBD2. V dropped 2 bases and J dropped 8; count of bases not matched to a gene: 10. CDR3 length equals 15 residues. Per the germline V gene, CDR1 is LNHDA and CDR2 is SQIVND (reference sequence). The CDR3 DNA sequence: TGTGCCAGTAGTATACTCCCTGGGCCTAGCGGTACGCAGTATTTT. It specifies CASSILPGPSGTQYF.

J is TRBJ1-1 and V is TRBV5-4, with D uncertain. The CDR3 is made up of 14 amino acids. Germline values: CDR1 SGHNT, CDR2 YYREEE (reference sequence). V lost 2 bases, J lost 1 base, and 9 bases lay in between. Here the CDR3 DNA reads TGTGCCAGCAGCTTTTTGGGCCAGAACACTGAAGCTTTCTTT. This sequence encodes CASSFLGQNTEAFF.

The chain carries TRBV7-2 and TRBJ2-5, with D hard to call. The V and J ends lost 2 bases and 2 bases respectively, with 12 bases between them. Germline values: CDR1 SGHTA, CDR2 FQGNSA. The CDR3 totals 15 residues. Here the CDR3 DNA reads TGTGCCAGCAGCTTAAGGGCAGGCCTTCAAGAGACCCAGTACTTC. The encoded protein is CASSLRAGLQETQYF.

The genes are TRBV29-1 and TRBJ1-1; D remains ambiguous. Trimming cost V 4 bases and J 0 bases, with 6 bases left between them. Germline V gene lookup returns CDR1 SQVTM and CDR2 ANQGSEA. The CDR3 extends over 12 amino acids. The CDR3 loop reads CSVVWVNTEAFF. The CDR3 nucleotides are TGCAGCGTTGTTTGGGTGAACACTGAAGCTTTCTTT.

A note on this clone: At the DNA level, this CDR3 is encoded by other sequences in the same sample as well. The chain couples TRBV6-6 to TRBJ2-7, with D unresolved. The V end was cut by 2 bases, the J end by 0 bases, with 2 bases between. CDR3 length: 12 residues. The germline V gene encodes CDR1 MNHNY and CDR2 SVGAGI (reference sequence). CDR3 sequence reads: CASSYSSYEQYF. The DNA of the CDR3 is TGTGCCAGCAGTTACAGCTCCTACGAGCAGTACTTC.

The CDR3 nucleotides read TGTGCCAGCACCCCGGGGGGGCAAGAGACCCAGTACTTC. Encoded protein: CASTPGGQETQYF. V is TRBV5-6 and J is TRBJ2-5; 8 bases match TRBD2. The length of the CDR3 is 13 residues. Germline assignment: CDR1 SGHDT and CDR2 YYEEEE. J was trimmed by 2 bases and V by 6 bases; bases with no gene match: 3. The whole variable domain, filled in from reference TRBV5-6 and TRBJ2-5, reads DAGVTQSPTHLIKTRGQQVTLRCSPKSGHDTVSWYQQALGQGPQFIFQYYEEEERQRGNFPDRFSGHQFPNYSSELNVNALLLGDSALYLCASTPGGQETQYFGPGTRLLVL.

V usage is TRBV11-2 and J usage is TRBJ2-5, with 9 nucleotides matching TRBD1. The CDR3 loop spans 13 amino acids. V dropped 5 bases and J dropped 9; count of bases not matched to a gene: 7. In germline, CDR1 is SGHAT, CDR2 FQNNGV. The CDR3 spells CASSHRGRLAQYF. The DNA of the CDR3 is TGTGCCAGCAGCCACAGGGGGCGCTTGGCCCAGTACTTC.

This clone was detected only once. The CDR3: CASSQERGVVTEAFF. The CDR3 DNA reads TGTGCCAGCAGCCAAGAACGGGGGGTAGTTACTGAAGCTTTCTTT. The chain employs TRBV11-3 and TRBJ1-1, with a weak D call TRBD1 (5 bases). The V and J ends lost 5 bases and 5 bases respectively, with 18 bases between them. Germline CDR1 and CDR2: SGHNT and YENEEA. The CDR3 length is 15 residues. Together with reference TRBV11-3 and TRBJ1-1, the CDR3 gives the full variable domain: EAGVVQSPRYKIIEKKQPVAFWCNPISGHNTLYWYLQNLGQGPELLIRYENEEAVDDSQLPKDRFSAERLKGVDSTLKIQPAELGDSAVYLCASSQERGVVTEAFFGQGTRLTVV.

The rearrangement uses TRBV9 and TRBJ2-3; no clear D gene. Trimming removed 0 bases from V and 0 bases from J, with 8 bases in between. Looked up from germline, CDR1 is SGDLS and CDR2 is YYNGEE. The length of the CDR3 is 15 residues. CDR3 bases: TGTGCCAGCAGCGTAGGTGGGCCGAGCACAGATACGCAGTATTTT. Its translation is CASSVGGPSTDTQYF.